A selection of T cell receptor beta chains follows, all from one sample in a study of T cells in Graves' hyperthyroidism and ophthalmopathy. TCRdb reanalysed the multiplex PCR reads using MiXCR and keeps one entry per CDR3 protein. The sample yields approximately 430,000 distinct CDR3 sequences, approximately 14% seen once. Sequencing was carried out using blood. These receptors were obtained from a woman aged 18-29 years with Graves' hyperthyroidism. Each CDR3 is given with its conserved first and last residue. A D gene is named only where the DNA matches it firmly. The size field is filled for only some rows; it gives once, few, many or a size class.

clone_size j_call d_call v_call cdr3_aa cdr3_nt
few TRBJ2-3 NA TRBV27 CASSPRGGQDTQYF TGTGCCAGCAGTCCCCGAGGGGGACAAGATACGCAGTATTTT
NA TRBJ2-5 NA TRBV28 CASSPPLEGETQYF TGTGCCAGCAGTCCCCCGCTAGAAGGAGAGACCCAGTACTTC
many TRBJ2-3 NA TRBV5-1 CASSLKARTATDTQYF TGCGCCAGCAGCTTGAAAGCCCGGACAGCCACAGATACGCAGTATTTT
many TRBJ2-5 TRBD2 TRBV7-8 CASSLVRTRLAGGMETQYF TGTGCCAGCAGCTTAGTGAGGACTCGACTAGCGGGGGGCATGGAGACCCAGTACTTC
many TRBJ2-5 TRBD2 TRBV12-3/TRBV12-4 CASSPSGGGYGTQYF TGTGCCAGCAGTCCCAGCGGGGGGGGATATGGGACCCAGTACTTC
many TRBJ2-3 TRBD2 TRBV20-1 CSANRLASTDTQYF TGCAGTGCTAACCGACTAGCGAGCACAGATACGCAGTATTTT
NA TRBJ2-1 TRBD2 TRBV11-1 CASSWSSPGLAVGAGNEQFF TGTGCCAGCAGCTGGAGCTCACCGGGACTAGCGGTGGGTGCCGGGAATGAGCAGTTCTTC
many TRBJ2-7 TRBD1 TRBV5-1 CASSPDREPYEQYF TGCGCCAGCAGCCCCGACAGGGAGCCGTACGAGCAGTACTTC
many TRBJ2-7 NA TRBV9 CASSVEPSYEQYF TGTGCCAGCAGCGTAGAGCCCTCCTACGAGCAGTACTTC
NA TRBJ2-7 TRBD1 TRBV6-5 CASSYGTGVGRSYEQYF TGTGCCAGCAGTTACGGGACAGGGGTCGGTAGGTCCTACGAGCAGTACTTC
many TRBJ1-5 TRBD1 TRBV6-1 CASSSGTGEHNQPQHF TGTGCCAGCAGCTCCGGGACAGGGGAGCACAATCAGCCCCAGCATTTT
many TRBJ2-7 NA TRBV20-1 CSAITKGEQYF TGCAGTGCTATCACTAAAGGCGAGCAGTACTTC
many TRBJ2-3 NA TRBV7-9 CASSSRGDTQYF TGTGCCAGCAGCTCAAGGGGAGATACGCAGTATTTT
many TRBJ2-5 NA TRBV3-1 CASSQGTGETQYF TGTGCCAGCAGCCAAGGGACGGGGGAGACCCAGTACTTC
many TRBJ1-2 NA TRBV7-9 CATDAHPDIATKGNYGYTF TGTGCCACCGACGCGCACCCGGACATCGCTACGAAGGGCAACTATGGCTACACCTTC
many TRBJ2-1 TRBD2 TRBV5-1 CASSLGLASDNEQFF TGCGCCAGCAGCCTTGGACTAGCATCTGACAATGAGCAGTTCTTC
many TRBJ2-2 NA TRBV6-1 CASMEAPATGELFF TGTGCCAGCATGGAAGCCCCGGCCACCGGGGAGCTGTTTTTT
many TRBJ2-1 NA TRBV20-1 CSALGEVSYNEQFF TGCAGTGCCCTCGGGGAGGTCTCCTACAATGAGCAGTTCTTC
NA TRBJ2-3 TRBD1 TRBV6-5 CASSLGQGPSSTDTQYF TGTGCCAGCAGTTTGGGACAGGGGCCGTCTAGCACAGATACGCAGTATTTT
many TRBJ2-5 NA TRBV28 CASRRGVEETQYF TGTGCCAGCAGGAGGGGGGTGGAAGAGACCCAGTACTTC
few TRBJ1-3 NA TRBV9 CASSVPPGNTIYF TGTGCCAGCAGCGTCCCCCCTGGAAACACCATATATTTT
many TRBJ1-5 TRBD1 TRBV6-1 CASSQYRGSNQPQHF TGTGCCAGCAGTCAATACAGGGGAAGCAATCAGCCCCAGCATTTT
NA TRBJ2-1 NA TRBV19 CASSGASPSSYNEQFF TGTGCCAGTTCGGGGGCTAGCCCAAGCTCCTACAATGAGCAGTTCTTC
many TRBJ2-3 TRBD2 TRBV10-3 CAISESGGGAGDTQYF TGTGCCATCAGTGAGTCTGGCGGGGGGGCTGGAGATACGCAGTATTTT
NA TRBJ1-5 NA TRBV7-8 CASPGTESNQPQHF TGTGCCAGCCCCGGAACAGAAAGCAATCAGCCCCAGCATTTT
many TRBJ1-5 NA TRBV20-1 CSGRPGAESQPQHF TGCAGTGGTCGCCCGGGGGCGGAGAGTCAGCCCCAGCATTTT
many TRBJ2-5 NA TRBV6-5 CASSYSGESQETQYF TGTGCCAGCAGTTACTCGGGGGAGAGCCAAGAGACCCAGTACTTC
few TRBJ2-5 NA TRBV5-1 CASSSGMQETQYF TGCGCCAGCAGCTCAGGAATGCAAGAGACCCAGTACTTC
few TRBJ1-2 NA TRBV7-9 CASSLASWEGYTF TGTGCCAGCAGCTTAGCGTCCTGGGAAGGCTACACCTTC
many TRBJ1-5 NA TRBV5-6 CASSLTLGSNQPQHF TGTGCCAGCAGCTTGACTTTAGGCTCCAATCAGCCCCAGCATTTT
many TRBJ1-2 NA TRBV12-3/TRBV12-4 CASSLVLNYGYTF TGTGCCAGCAGCTTAGTACTGAACTATGGCTACACCTTC
many TRBJ1-4 TRBD1 TRBV7-2 CASSPDRRTGVYEKLFF TGTGCCAGCAGCCCCGATAGGAGGACAGGGGTATACGAAAAACTGTTTTTT
few TRBJ1-4 NA TRBV7-2 CASSVAWWGKEKLFF TGTGCCAGCAGCGTGGCGTGGTGGGGCAAAGAAAAACTGTTTTTT
many TRBJ2-7 NA TRBV12-3/TRBV12-4 CASSLAMGGAGAEQYF TGTGCCAGCAGTTTAGCGATGGGCGGGGCGGGGGCCGAGCAGTACTTC
many TRBJ2-1 TRBD1 TRBV27 CASSDRDSHNEQFF TGTGCCAGCAGTGACCGGGACAGTCACAATGAGCAGTTCTTC
NA TRBJ1-6 TRBD1 TRBV12-3/TRBV12-4 CASSDRGINSPLHF TGTGCCAGCAGTGACAGGGGAATTAATTCACCCCTCCACTTT
many TRBJ1-4 NA TRBV6-1 CASSHGDRAIEKLFF TGTGCCAGCAGCCACGGTGATCGCGCTATTGAAAAACTGTTTTTT
many TRBJ2-7 TRBD2 TRBV9 CASSPGTSGGFSSYEQYF TGTGCCAGCAGCCCTGGGACTAGCGGGGGGTTTAGCTCCTACGAGCAGTACTTC
few TRBJ2-7 TRBD1 TRBV20-1 CSARDLRGPYEQYF TGCAGTGCTAGAGATCTAAGGGGGCCCTACGAGCAGTACTTC
many TRBJ1-2 NA TRBV19 CASSLTVQGETNYGYTF TGTGCCAGTAGCTTGACCGTGCAGGGAGAGACTAACTATGGCTACACCTTC
NA TRBJ1-6 TRBD1 TRBV15 CATSRDRRGRFHSPLHF TGTGCCACCAGCAGAGATAGGAGGGGGCGATTCCATTCACCCCTCCACTTT
many TRBJ2-2 NA TRBV20-1 CSARSGQRETGELFF TGCAGTGCTAGATCGGGACAACGGGAGACCGGGGAGCTGTTTTTT
many TRBJ2-5 TRBD2 TRBV20-1 CSARPAGVETQYF TGCAGTGCTAGGCCCGCGGGGGTGGAGACCCAGTACTTC
many TRBJ1-1 TRBD1 TRBV11-3 CASSPRTGLAEAFF TGTGCCAGCAGCCCCCGGACAGGGTTGGCTGAAGCTTTCTTT
many TRBJ2-5 TRBD1 TRBV29-1 CSVDGTGETQYF TGCAGCGTCGACGGGACAGGAGAGACCCAGTACTTC
many TRBJ2-7 NA TRBV2 CASKGLAYEQYF TGTGCCAGCAAGGGACTCGCCTACGAGCAGTACTTC
many TRBJ1-4 NA TRBV2 CASSEGRDEKLFF TGTGCCAGCAGTGAGGGTCGGGATGAAAAACTGTTTTTT
many TRBJ2-7 TRBD1 TRBV28 CASSYHRGSISYEQYF TGTGCCAGCAGTTACCACAGGGGGTCTATCTCCTACGAGCAGTACTTC
many TRBJ1-2 NA TRBV10-3 CAISELVDGYTF TGTGCCATCAGTGAGCTCGTAGATGGCTACACCTTC
few TRBJ1-1 NA TRBV6-5 CASSYGGGERTEAFF TGTGCCAGCAGTTACGGGGGAGGGGAAAGAACTGAAGCTTTCTTT
many TRBJ2-1 NA TRBV5-1 CASSSASSISEQFF TGCGCCAGCAGCTCCGCCTCATCAATCTCTGAGCAGTTCTTC
many TRBJ1-2 NA TRBV11-3 CASSLLAGAWAGYTF TGTGCCAGCAGCCTTTTGGCCGGGGCGTGGGCTGGCTACACCTTC
many TRBJ2-1 NA TRBV5-1 CASKDGLSSYNEQFF TGCGCCAGCAAGGACGGTCTCAGCTCCTACAATGAGCAGTTCTTC
many TRBJ2-2 NA TRBV20-1 CSARVLTDTGELFF TGCAGTGCTAGAGTCCTGACGGACACCGGGGAGCTGTTTTTT
many TRBJ1-2 TRBD1 TRBV10-3 CAISPDRGLGYTF TGTGCCATCAGTCCAGACAGGGGGCTCGGCTACACCTTC
many TRBJ2-1 TRBD1 TRBV29-1 CSVDEDRSAYNEQFF TGCAGCGTTGACGAGGACAGGTCGGCCTACAATGAGCAGTTCTTC
many TRBJ1-6 NA TRBV27 CASSIRQDSPLHF TGTGCCAGCAGTATCCGACAGGATTCACCCCTCCACTTT